This T cell receptor (beta chain) comes out of a study of CD8+ T cells in alopecia areata. The wider study: Patients in the study were on tofacitinib for 6 to 18 months, then off it for 6 months.

The sequencing template was cDNA reverse transcribed from extracted RNA. Only in-frame clones appear in the TCRdb table, and some are missing; sequencing was by immunoSEQ multiplex PCR. The sample includes 200,000 to 250,000 clones, roughly 64% of them seen just once. There are 12 residues in the CDR3. Germline CDR1 reads SNHLY; CDR2 reads FYNNEI. Deletions cut 3 bases from V and 6 bases from J, with 9 bases between. Treatment indicated: oral pan-JAK inhibitor, 5-10 mg twice daily. Sorted populations comprised CD4+ and CD8+ T cells obtained from PBMCs. This clonotype was obtained from a human donor with alopecia areata. J is TRBJ2-7 and V is TRBV2; D gene ambiguous. Sequenced here: CD4+ T cells sorted from blood, sampled at week 4, from a patient treated with tofacitinib. For the CDR3, the DNA is TGTGCCAGCAGTGATTCAATGCCCGAGCAGTACTTC. This gives the protein CASSDSMPEQYF.